What follows are 17 T cell receptor beta chains derived from one specimen sequenced in a study of CD8 T cells in ankylosing spondylitis. TCRdb ran MiXCR on the 5' RACE reads and lists one entry per CDR3 protein. This table holds about 33,000 distinct CDR3 sequences, approximately 15% found once. The source material was blood. These receptors came from a male donor with ankylosing spondylitis or in good health (not recorded which).

V usage is TRBV20-1 and J usage is TRBJ2-4; D remains ambiguous. V was pared by 5 bases and J by 0 bases, with 11 bases between. CDR1 is DFQATT and CDR2 is SNEGSKA in the germline V gene (reference sequence). This CDR3 contains 14 residues. In DNA form, the CDR3 reads TGCAGTGCTCTCCCAGTGGGAGCCAAAAACATTCAGTACTTC. It translates to CSALPVGAKNIQYF.

The genes are TRBV7-2 and TRBJ2-2; D may be TRBD2 (7 bases). The V end lost 1 base, the J end lost 5 bases, and 23 bases lay between the germline ends. The germline CDR1 and CDR2 sequences are SGHTA and FQGNSA. The length of the CDR3 is 19 residues. CDR3 nucleotides: TGTGCCAGCAGCTTAGTTCTGGTTGGACTAGTGGGACAAACCGGGGAGCTGTTTTTT. Amino acids: CASSLVLVGLVGQTGELFF.

This clonotype occurred a few times. V is TRBV5-1 and J is TRBJ2-1, with a tentative D call TRBD2 (6 bases). Trimming took 0 bases from V and 4 from J, leaving 11 bases between them. The CDR3 spans 15 residues. CDR1 and CDR2 (germline): SGHRS, YFSETQ. DNA for the CDR3: TGCGCCAGCAGCTTGGCCATAGCGGTATACAATGAGCAGTTCTTC. It specifies CASSLAIAVYNEQFF.

The rearrangement uses TRBV7-2 and TRBJ2-1; D tentatively fits TRBD1 or TRBD2 (5 bases each). Per germline, CDR1 SGHTA and CDR2 FQGNSA. V lost 4 bases and J 5 bases, leaving 15 bases between the germline ends. This CDR3 has 15 residues. The CDR3 DNA reads TGTGCCAGCAGCTCTCCAGGGACGCGGAACAATGAGCAGTTCTTC. It encodes CASSSPGTRNNEQFF.

This clonotype was counted a few times. This chain links TRBV15 with TRBJ1-4; TRBD1 matches 10 bases. The ends lost 1 base at V and 6 bases at J; junction bases unmatched: 8. Germline-derived CDR1 and CDR2 are LNHNV and YYDKDF (reference sequence). This CDR3 is built from 17 residues. The CDR3 DNA sequence: TGTGCCACCAGCAGAGGGGACAGGGGCCCTTTAGATGAAAAACTGTTTTTT. Translated, it gives CATSRGDRGPLDEKLFF.

The chain uses TRBV5-6 and TRBJ2-3; a weak D match, TRBD2 (6 bases). The length of the CDR3 is 15 residues. Germline values: CDR1 SGHDT, CDR2 YYEEEE. Trimming took 3 bases from V and 1 from J, leaving 12 bases between them. DNA of the CDR3: TGTGCCAGCAGCTGGGACTTGCCGGGCACAGATACGCAGTATTTT. As protein: CASSWDLPGTDTQYF. The full variable domain, in which reference TRBV5-6 and TRBJ2-3 provide the parts outside the CDR3, is DAGVTQSPTHLIKTRGQQVTLRCSPKSGHDTVSWYQQALGQGPQFIFQYYEEEERQRGNFPDRFSGHQFPNYSSELNVNALLLGDSALYLCASSWDLPGTDTQYFGPGTRLTVL.

This clonotype has only a few counts. The V and J genes are TRBV27 and TRBJ2-2, with a tentative D call TRBD1 (5 bases). CDR3 length: 13 amino acids. The germline gives CDR1 MNHEY, CDR2 SMNVEV (reference sequence). The germline V and J ends were trimmed by 1 base and 6 bases, with 6 bases remaining between them. CDR3 DNA sequence: TGTGCCAGCAGTTTATTGGGGCCCGGGGAGCTGTTTTTT. Translated, it gives CASSLLGPGELFF.

This clonotype was picked up a small number of times. The rearrangement links TRBV20-1 to TRBJ2-5; TRBD1 aligns across 9 bases. The V segment lost 6 bases and the J segment 5 bases; nucleotides outside the gene matches: 13. The CDR3 is 15 amino acids. The germline CDR1 and CDR2 sequences are DFQATT and SNEGSKA (reference sequence). The CDR3 region is CSAINRDRVVETQYF. Here the CDR3 DNA reads TGCAGTGCGATTAACAGGGACAGGGTCGTGGAGACCCAGTACTTC.

This clonotype was detected only a few times. CDR3 sequence (DNA): TGTGCCAGCAGTAACCTTTACGAGCAGTACGTC. It yields the protein CASSNLYEQYV. This chain joins TRBV25-1 and TRBJ2-7; D ambiguous. Germline V gene data show CDR1 as MGHDK and CDR2 as SYGVNS. V lost 5 bases and J 4 bases, leaving 6 bases between the germline ends. There are 11 residues in the CDR3.

V usage is TRBV6-5 and J usage is TRBJ1-1; D might be TRBD1 (5 bases). Per germline, CDR1 MNHEY and CDR2 SVGAGI. V was shortened by 2 bases and J by 6 bases, with 7 bases between the two germline ends. The CDR3 consists of 12 residues. The CDR3 loop reads CASSYQGAEAFF. The DNA for the CDR3 is TGTGCCAGCAGTTACCAGGGCGCTGAAGCTTTCTTT.

V is TRBV29-1 and J is TRBJ2-3; no definite D call. CDR3 length: 16 residues. V was trimmed by 4 bases and J by 0 bases, leaving 17 bases between them. Per germline, CDR1 SQVTM and CDR2 ANQGSEA. The CDR3 loop reads CSVGRRLLSSTDTQYF. In nucleotides, the CDR3 is TGCAGCGTTGGGCGCAGGCTCCTTTCTAGCACAGATACGCAGTATTTT.

The chain joins TRBV20-1 to TRBJ2-1; 9 nucleotides line up with TRBD1. Trimming at V came to 8 bases and at J to 3 bases, leaving 2 bases not matched to a gene. CDR1 and CDR2 (germline): DFQATT, SNEGSKA (reference sequence). CDR3 size: 12 residues. The DNA of the CDR3 is TGCAGTTGGGGACAGGGCTACAATGAGCAGTTCTTC. It encodes CSWGQGYNEQFF.

The rearrangement uses TRBV30 and TRBJ1-4, with D possibly matching TRBD1 (5 bases). Trimming stripped 0 bases from V and 6 bases from J, with 11 bases between. Germline CDR1 reads GTSNPN; CDR2 reads SVGIG (reference sequence). The length of the CDR3 is 14 residues. The CDR3 protein is CAWSVRGIDEKLFF. The CDR3 DNA is TGTGCCTGGAGTGTACGGGGGATTGATGAAAAACTGTTTTTT.

The chain joins TRBV30 to TRBJ2-3; TRBD2 is a possible D gene (5 bases). Between the trimmed V and J ends, which lost 1 base and 2 bases, there was a span of 10 bases. The CDR3 is 14 amino acids. Germline values: CDR1 GTSNPN, CDR2 SVGIG (reference sequence). CDR3 sequence: CAWSAGLNTDTQYF. The CDR3 nucleotides are TGTGCCTGGAGTGCCGGACTTAACACAGATACGCAGTATTTT.

The chain recombines TRBV5-1 with TRBJ2-2; 9 bases match TRBD1. Germline V lookup: CDR1 SGHRS, CDR2 YFSETQ. V lost 1 base to trimming and J lost 7 bases; unmatched junction nucleotides: 8. The CDR3 runs 16 residues. In DNA, the CDR3 is TGCGCCAGCAGCTTGACTGGACAGGGGCAGGACGGGGAGCTGTTTTTT. This translates into CASSLTGQGQDGELFF.

This clonotype was observed at least ten times. The gene calls are TRBV20-1 and TRBJ2-3, with TRBD2 matching over 12 bases. The CDR3 loop spans 14 amino acids. Per germline, CDR1 DFQATT and CDR2 SNEGSKA (reference sequence). After removal of 5 bases from V and 5 bases from J, the junction contained 5 bases not matched to a gene. This chain's CDR3 is CSASSGRAIDTQYF. DNA of the CDR3: TGCAGTGCTTCTAGCGGGAGGGCCATAGATACGCAGTATTTT.

This chain connects TRBV6-2 or TRBV6-3 to TRBJ2-2; TRBD2 matches 8 bases. The CDR3 length is 17 residues. Germline assignment: CDR1 MNHEY and CDR2 SVGEGT. Trimming removed 2 bases from V and 1 base from J; junction bases left unmatched: 6. CDR3: CASSYAGGRGNTGELFF. CDR3 DNA sequence: TGTGCCAGCAGTTACGCGGGAGGTAGGGGGAACACCGGGGAGCTGTTTTTT.